The 31 T cell receptor beta chains below were found in one sample sequenced in a study of cytomegalovirus exposure and HLA in healthy donors. The data were produced by immunoSEQ multiplex PCR, yet TCRdb's version contains in-frame clones alone and is incomplete. The sample lists roughly 140,000 clones; around 90% were seen once. The sequenced material came from PBMCs. These receptors all stem from a man aged 18 to 29 in good health and CMV-seropositive.

This clone was recorded once. This chain uses TRBV14 with TRBJ2-7; tentatively, D is TRBD2 (5 bases). The V gene's germline CDR1 is SGHDN and CDR2 FVKESK. V lost 4 bases, J lost 3 bases, and 10 bases lay in between. The CDR3 extends over 13 amino acids. The CDR3 sequence: CASSRAEVYEQYF. The CDR3 DNA sequence: TGTGCCAGCAGCCGGGCGGAGGTCTACGAGCAGTACTTC. The full variable domain, its missing parts supplied by reference TRBV14 and TRBJ2-7, is EAGVTQFPSHSVIEKGQTVTLRCDPISGHDNLYWYRRVMGKEIKFLLHFVKESKQDESGMPNNRFLAERTGGTYSTLKVQPAELEDSGVYFCASSRAEVYEQYFGPGTRLTVT.

The J gene is TRBJ2-7, the V gene TRBV2; the match to TRBD2 covers 8 bases. V was pared by 7 bases and J by 2 bases, with 4 bases of the junction left unmatched. The germline CDR1 and CDR2 sequences are SNHLY and FYNNEI. The CDR3 has 13 amino acids. CDR3: CASTSGGAYEQYF. In nucleotides, the CDR3 is TGTGCCAGCACATCCGGGGGGGCCTACGAGCAGTACTTC.

This chain links TRBV5-8 with TRBJ1-4, with TRBD1 matching over 7 bases. Germline assignment: CDR1 SGHTS and CDR2 YDEGEE. The CDR3 extends over 16 amino acids. Unmatched junction bases numbered 8, after V lost 1 base and J lost 5 bases. Here the CDR3 DNA reads TGTGCCAGCAGCTTGCGATCCGACAGGGTGAATGAAAAACTGTTTTTT. Residues: CASSLRSDRVNEKLFF.

The V and J genes are TRBV5-1 and TRBJ1-2; D is possibly TRBD1 (6 bases). This CDR3 contains 14 residues. The germline gives CDR1 SGHRS, CDR2 YFSETQ. Between the trimmed V and J ends, which lost 3 bases and 7 bases, there was a span of 16 bases. The DNA of the CDR3 is TGCGCCAGCAGCTGGGAACAGGGTCGGGCTGGCTACACCTTC. Residues: CASSWEQGRAGYTF.

The V and J genes are TRBV7-6 and TRBJ1-5; a possible D gene is TRBD1 (5 bases). From germline, CDR1 is SGHVS and CDR2 FNYEAQ. The V end lost 5 bases, the J end lost 0 bases, and 17 bases lay between the germline ends. CDR3 length equals 17 residues. The CDR3 DNA sequence: TGTGCCAGCAGCCCGGGACTTTCCTTTTATAGCAATCAGCCCCAGCATTTT. The encoded protein is CASSPGLSFYSNQPQHF.

The V gene is TRBV10-3, the J gene TRBJ2-1; 13 nucleotides line up with TRBD2. The germline CDR1 and CDR2 sequences are ENHRY and SYGVKD. This CDR3 region has 16 residues. The ends lost 10 bases at V and 8 bases at J; junction bases unmatched: 14. CDR3 amino acids: CATAGTSGKLGHEQFF. Written as DNA, the CDR3 is TGTGCCACCGCGGGGACTAGCGGGAAACTAGGCCATGAGCAGTTCTTC.

The V and J genes are TRBV4-1 and TRBJ1-2; TRBD1 might be the D (5 bases). Trimming shortened V by 0 bases and J by 6 bases, and 17 bases separated the two germline ends. The CDR3 consists of 16 residues. Germline V CDR1 and CDR2: MGHRA, YSYEKL. This CDR3 reads CASSQDVRAGRNGYTF. DNA of the CDR3: TGCGCCAGCAGCCAAGATGTTAGGGCAGGGCGAAATGGCTACACCTTC.

The chain has TRBV15 and TRBJ2-7, with D perhaps TRBD1 (6 bases). Trimming stripped 1 base from V and 0 bases from J, with 19 bases between. The CDR3 loop spans 18 amino acids. Germline V gives CDR1 LNHNV, CDR2 YYDKDF (reference sequence). DNA for the CDR3: TGTGCCACCAGCAGAGGGCGTGCGGACAGACGAAGCTCCTACGAGCAGTACTTC. Translating it yields CATSRGRADRRSSYEQYF. The full variable domain, with the rest looked up from reference TRBV15 and TRBJ2-7, is DAMVIQNPRYQVTQFGKPVTLSCSQTLNHNVMYWYQQKSSQAPKLLFHYYDKDFNNEADTPDNFQSRRPNTSFCFLDIRSPGLGDTAMYLCATSRGRADRRSSYEQYFGPGTRLTVT.

This chain connects TRBV29-1 to TRBJ2-5, with 7 positions matching TRBD1. Germline CDR1 reads SQVTM; CDR2 reads ANQGSEA. The CDR3 contains 14 residues. The V gene end was trimmed by 6 bases and the J gene end by 3 bases; junction bases not matched to a gene: 10. CDR3 DNA sequence: TGCAGCGTGTTGGGCCGGGACAGTGAAGAGACCCAGTACTTC. Translating gives CSVLGRDSEETQYF.

The rearrangement links TRBV7-2 to TRBJ2-7; no firm D call. V was cut by 4 bases and J by 6 bases, with 7 bases left in between. Germline lookup yields CDR1 SGHTA and CDR2 FQGNSA. There are 11 residues in the CDR3. This CDR3 reads CASSSVGEQYF. CDR3 nucleotide sequence: TGTGCCAGCAGCTCAGTTGGCGAGCAGTACTTC.

The chain carries TRBV7-2 and TRBJ2-2; 7 bases agree with TRBD1. J was trimmed by 5 bases and V by 4 bases; bases with no gene match: 10. Germline CDR1 and CDR2: SGHTA and FQGNSA. The CDR3 loop spans 16 amino acids. The CDR3 nucleotides read TGTGCCAGCAGCTCCCGGACAGGAAGGTTTACCGGGGAGCTGTTTTTT. This encodes CASSSRTGRFTGELFF.

Worth noting for this clone: Germline and junction disagree at one end, which may indicate a read error. The J gene is TRBJ1-5, the V gene TRBV27; possibly TRBD1 for D (6 bases). The CDR3 length is 14 residues. CDR1 is MNHEY and CDR2 is SMNVEV in the germline V gene (reference sequence). The CDR3 protein is CASRGQSSRSPHHF. In DNA form, the CDR3 reads TGTGCCAGCAGAGGACAGTCCTCCCGGTCGCCCCATCATTTT.

V gene TRBV6-5 combines with J gene TRBJ1-2; D may be TRBD1 (5 bases). V lost 2 bases and J lost 3, with 7 bases in between. The CDR3 totals 13 residues. Germline CDR1 is MNHEY and CDR2 is SVGAGI. CDR3 sequence (DNA): TGTGCCAGCAGTTACGACAGCTACTATGGCTACACCTTC. It specifies CASSYDSYYGYTF.

V usage is TRBV7-9 and J usage is TRBJ1-2; 7 bases map to TRBD1. The germline gives CDR1 SEHNR, CDR2 FQNEAQ (reference sequence). Trimming at V came to 2 bases and at J to 5 bases, leaving 14 bases not matched to a gene. The CDR3 has 17 residues. CDR3 nucleotides: TGTGCCAGCAGCTTAAAACTCCCGACAGGGAGTCTATATGGCTACACCTTC. Protein: CASSLKLPTGSLYGYTF.

This rearrangement joins TRBV5-4 to TRBJ2-3, with 8 bases fitting TRBD2. CDR3 size: 16 residues. J lost 4 bases, V lost 2 bases, and 9 bases had no gene match. The germline V gene has CDR1 SGHNT and CDR2 YYREEE (reference sequence). DNA for the CDR3: TGTGCCAGCAGCTTACGGGGGGGCTCTAGCTCAGATACGCAGTATTTT. Protein: CASSLRGGSSSDTQYF. The entire variable domain, with the rest obtained from reference TRBV5-4 and TRBJ2-3, is as follows: ETGVTQSPTHLIKTRGQQVTLRCSSQSGHNTVSWYQQALGQGPQFIFQYYREEENGRGNFPPRFSGLQFPNYSSELNVNALELDDSALYLCASSLRGGSSSDTQYFGPGTRLTVL.

Concerning this clone: At the DNA level, this CDR3 is encoded by other sequences in the same sample as well. The rearrangement uses TRBV27 and TRBJ1-6; 7 bases are a match to TRBD1. Germline V gene data show CDR1 as MNHEY and CDR2 as SMNVEV (reference sequence). The V gene end was trimmed by 3 bases and the J gene end by 9 bases; junction bases not matched to a gene: 2. This CDR3 comprises 13 residues. This CDR3 reads CASSFDRASPLHF. The DNA for the CDR3 is TGTGCCAGCAGTTTTGACAGGGCTTCACCCCTCCACTTT.

The gene calls are TRBV5-4 and TRBJ2-7; 9 positions agree with TRBD1. CDR3 size: 15 residues. Germline V gives CDR1 SGHNT, CDR2 YYREEE (reference sequence). V shed 3 bases, J shed 4 bases, and the junction held 8 bases outside the gene matches. CDR3 sequence reads: CASSSPGQGVYEQYF. DNA of the CDR3: TGTGCCAGCAGCTCCCCGGGACAGGGAGTGTACGAGCAGTACTTC.

This chain joins TRBV6-5 and TRBJ2-6; D perhaps matches TRBD1 (5 bases). The CDR3 loop spans 14 amino acids. The V gene's germline CDR1 is MNHEY and CDR2 SVGAGI. The V gene lost 6 bases and the J gene lost 9 bases, with 15 bases spanning the gap. The CDR3 region is CASSRKTEVNVLTF. The CDR3, as DNA: TGTGCCAGCAGCCGCAAGACAGAGGTCAACGTCCTGACTTTC.

The count of this clone is one. V usage is TRBV11-3 and J usage is TRBJ2-1, with TRBD1 matching over 7 bases. The V gene's germline CDR1 is SGHNT and CDR2 YENEEA. The CDR3 sequence is 15 residues long. Trimming cost V 5 bases and J 7 bases; bases outside gene matches: 11. The DNA for the CDR3 is TGTGCCAGCAGCAGCCGGGACAGTCGAGCGAATGAGCAGTTCTTC. Translated: CASSSRDSRANEQFF.

The chain links TRBV4-2 to TRBJ1-2, with D possibly matching TRBD1 (5 bases). The CDR3 totals 16 residues. Germline CDR1 is LGHNA and CDR2 is YNFKEQ. Trimming took off 0 bases at V and 3 bases at J, with 14 bases between the two ends. The chain's CDR3 is CASSQERNRKDYGYTF. DNA for the CDR3: TGTGCCAGCAGCCAAGAGCGTAACAGGAAGGACTATGGCTACACCTTC.

This clone was recorded once. The rearrangement uses TRBV5-1 and TRBJ1-1, with no clear D. V gave up 4 bases and J gave up 4 bases, with 14 bases separating them. Germline values: CDR1 SGHRS, CDR2 YFSETQ. The CDR3 runs to 14 residues. The CDR3 sequence: CASSPPLTGTEAFF. For the CDR3, the DNA is TGCGCCAGCAGCCCCCCGTTGACGGGCACTGAAGCTTTCTTT.

The chain employs TRBV7-8 and TRBJ2-7, with 7 positions matching TRBD1. V was clipped by 8 bases and J by 4 bases; unmatched bases: 14. This CDR3 has 15 amino acids. The germline CDR1 and CDR2 sequences are SGHVS and FQNEAQ. CDR3 nucleotides: TGTGCCAGCGGCCCGACAGGGCGCCGTAGTTACGAGCAGTACTTC. Translating gives CASGPTGRRSYEQYF.

V gene TRBV6-4 combines with J gene TRBJ1-1; D may be TRBD1 (5 bases). In germline, CDR1 is MRHNA, CDR2 SNTAGT. V was clipped by 2 bases and J by 4 bases, with 11 bases between them. The CDR3 consists of 14 residues. This CDR3 reads CASSDTSRATEAFF. Written as DNA, the CDR3 is TGTGCCAGCAGTGACACCTCCAGGGCCACTGAAGCTTTCTTT.

V gene TRBV2 combines with J gene TRBJ2-5; D is possibly TRBD2 (5 bases). Trimming took 3 bases from V and 5 from J, leaving 16 bases between them. The CDR3 covers 15 residues. Germline CDR1 and CDR2: SNHLY and FYNNEI. CDR3 sequence (DNA): TGTGCCAGCAGTGAGTCTGGGAGCTTCGTGGAGACCCAGTACTTC. It yields the protein CASSESGSFVETQYF.

V is TRBV11-2 and J is TRBJ1-1, with 7 bases matching TRBD1. The germline CDR1 and CDR2 sequences are SGHAT and FQNNGV. The CDR3 totals 15 residues. Trimming removed 5 bases from V and 1 base from J; junction bases left unmatched: 7. CDR3: CASSPHRDRNTEAFF. DNA of the CDR3: TGTGCCAGCAGCCCGCATAGGGACAGGAACACTGAAGCTTTCTTT.

The chain recombines TRBV5-5 with TRBJ2-7; 7 bases fit TRBD1. Germline CDR1 and CDR2: SGHKS and YYEKEE (reference sequence). The CDR3 runs to 14 residues. V lost 3 bases and J lost 11; bases outside the gene matches: 14. This CDR3 reads CASSSGTDPTREYF. The DNA for the CDR3 is TGTGCCAGCAGCTCCGGGACAGACCCGACCCGGGAGTACTTC.

The CDR3 nucleotides are TGTGCCAGCAGTGAAAGGGAGGGAAGCAATCAGCCCCAGCATTTT. It specifies CASSEREGSNQPQHF. This chain connects TRBV2 to TRBJ1-5; D remains unclear. The CDR3 sequence is 15 residues long. V lost 2 bases, J lost 1 base, and 9 bases lay in between. From germline, CDR1 is SNHLY and CDR2 FYNNEI. The full variable domain, rest sourced from reference TRBV2 and TRBJ1-5, is EPEVTQTPSHQVTQMGQEVILRCVPISNHLYFYWYRQILGQKVEFLVSFYNNEISEKSEIFDDQFSVERPDGSNFTLKIRSTKLEDSAMYFCASSEREGSNQPQHFGDGTRLSIL.

The chain carries TRBV14 and TRBJ2-1, with 9 positions matching TRBD2. CDR3 length: 15 residues. With V trimmed by 4 bases and J by 9 bases, 10 bases remained unmatched. CDR1 SGHDN and CDR2 FVKESK come from the germline V gene. The CDR3 region is CASSLGLAWGSEQFF. CDR3 DNA: TGTGCCAGCAGCCTGGGACTAGCATGGGGGTCTGAGCAGTTCTTC.

The chain joins TRBV11-2 to TRBJ1-1, with D hard to call. V lost 5 bases, J lost 1 base, and 14 bases lay in between. The V gene's germline CDR1 is SGHAT and CDR2 FQNNGV. The CDR3 has 15 residues. The DNA of the CDR3 is TGTGCCAGCAGCGCCGACATGAACAGGAACACTGAAGCTTTCTTT. Encoded protein: CASSADMNRNTEAFF.

This chain joins TRBV18 and TRBJ1-2; perhaps TRBD1 as D (5 bases). Looked up from germline, CDR1 is KGHSH and CDR2 is LQKENI. Trimming took 3 bases from V and 0 from J, leaving 14 bases between them. This CDR3 spans 16 amino acids. CDR3 loop: CASSPFSGPTNYGYTF. The CDR3 DNA reads TGTGCCAGCTCACCTTTTTCAGGGCCTACTAACTATGGCTACACCTTC.

V is TRBV18 and J is TRBJ2-5; the D is unclear. Germline V gene sequence: CDR1 KGHSH, CDR2 LQKENI. This CDR3 has 14 residues. The V end was cut by 3 bases, the J end by 4 bases, with 12 bases between. The CDR3 DNA reads TGTGCCAGCTCACCGCGGCACCGCGGAGAGACCCAGTACTTC. This encodes CASSPRHRGETQYF.